This T cell receptor (beta chain) was sequenced in a study of blood T cell repertoires in COVID-19. Turning to the study itself: The United States, Italy and Spain were the sources of the acute and convalescent COVID-19 samples. Sample material is recorded as cDNA or gDNA derived from T cells, B-cell-depleted T cells, or PBMCs.

Source study methods: The authors estimated nucleated cell counts from reference gene primer amplification. Profiling relied on immunoSEQ multiplex PCR, and the TCRdb table lists in-frame clones only, not all of them. Clone size and the V and J calls come from that table; the DNA yielded D and trimming. The table shows more than 95,000 clones, with about 85% occurring only once. The clonotype originates from a human donor in a cohort sampled during active COVID-19. The source material was peripheral blood.

CDR3 coding DNA: TGTGCCAGCAGGGACGACAGGGGGCGCGGCTATGGCTACACCTTC. Its protein product is CASRDDRGRGYGYTF. This chain connects TRBV6-6 to TRBJ1-2; 10 positions match TRBD1. CDR3 length: 15 amino acids. The germline CDR1 and CDR2 sequences are MNHNY and SVGAGI (reference sequence). V was pared by 6 bases and J by 4 bases, with 8 bases of the junction left unmatched.